This T cell receptor (beta chain) is drawn from a study of identical twins. In TCRdb, the 5' RACE reads were re-called with MiXCR into one record per CDR3 protein. The sample holds fewer than 250,000 distinct CDR3 sequences, roughly 7% seen once. CDR1 LNHNV and CDR2 YYDKDF come from the germline V gene (reference sequence). V lost 3 bases to trimming and J lost 6 bases, with 15 bases between them. This CDR3 spans 15 amino acids. These same records also appear under a second study, on yellow fever vaccine responses in identical twins.

The chain recombines TRBV15 with TRBJ1-5; weak D call: TRBD1 (6 bases). This sequence originates from a woman aged 18-29 years in good health. The sequenced sample was memory (CD45RO+) T cells sorted from blood. This CDR3 reads CATSRSTGGGQPQHF. The CDR3 coding sequence is TGTGCCACCAGCAGGTCGACAGGTGGGGGTCAGCCCCAGCATTTT.